The T cell receptor (beta chain) under discussion was sequenced for a study of T cell clonotyping in hematopoietic cell transplantation. Whole-study results and caveats: Recipient TCR diversity dropped after transplant; expanded clonotypes rose from day 30 to 180. Cells were unsorted, so CD4 and CD8 contributions were not separated. At the given depth, recipient repertoires were over 97% de novo clonotypes.

Recipients were bled about 28 days pretransplant and at posttransplant days 30, 100, 180. The CDR3 is 11 amino acids. V was pared by 0 bases and J by 6 bases, with 4 bases between. The germline V gene has CDR1 SGHRS and CDR2 YFSETQ. Comments on this clone: Its antigen is as yet unknown.

Generated by immunoSEQ multiplex PCR, the TCRdb table keeps only in-frame clones and is missing some. The repertoire holds about 9,000 clones, with about 80% as singletons. This chain connects TRBV5-1 to TRBJ2-7; D not resolved. Source: peripheral blood mononuclear cells, taken 180 days after allogeneic stem cell transplant. The TCR sequence derives from a female patient between 50 and 60 years old who had an allogeneic stem cell transplant from a related donor, so the T cells may come from the graft donor. Some clones in this sample may be carry-over from other donors' samples. The CDR3 DNA sequence: TGCGCCAGCAGCTTGGCCTCCGAGCAGTACTTC. This encodes CASSLASEQYF.